This passage covers 27 T cell receptor beta chains from one sample sequenced in a study of patients and donors after allogeneic stem cell transplantation. TCRdb used MiXCR to reprocess the RT-PCR reads, holding one entry per CDR3 protein. The repertoire holds some 150,000 distinct CDR3 sequences, about 36% seen once, with 50% in the top ten. The sample consisted of blood, either unsorted or a sorted T cell fraction (not recorded which). The receptors stem from a human donor who was either an allogeneic HSCT recipient or a stem cell or donor lymphocyte infusion donor (not recorded which). It is not recorded whose cells these are; they may come from a transplant donor.

The chain has TRBV6-5 and TRBJ1-2; tentatively, D is TRBD1 (5 bases). Germline assignment: CDR1 MNHEY and CDR2 SVGAGI. The germline V and J ends were trimmed by 2 bases and 3 bases, with 16 bases remaining between them. The CDR3 has 16 amino acids. The DNA of the CDR3 is TGTGCCAGCAGTTACGGGCCTCAACGAGGGGACTATGGCTACACCTTC. Protein: CASSYGPQRGDYGYTF.

The chain recombines TRBV29-1 with TRBJ1-1, with 9 positions matching TRBD1. The CDR3 extends over 12 amino acids. The V and J ends lost 5 bases and 5 bases, in that order; junction bases with no gene match: 3. Germline V gene data show CDR1 as SQVTM and CDR2 as ANQGSEA. Here the CDR3 reads CSVRDRETEAFF. As DNA, the CDR3 is TGCAGCGTTCGGGACAGGGAAACTGAAGCTTTCTTT.

The J gene is TRBJ2-7, the V gene TRBV20-1; the D gene could be TRBD1 or TRBD2 (5 bases each). The V gene lost 3 bases and the J gene lost 4 bases, with 13 bases spanning the gap. CDR3 length: 13 residues. Germline CDR1 and CDR2: DFQATT and SNEGSKA (reference sequence). This CDR3 reads CSASGQGVYEQYF. The CDR3 DNA reads TGCAGTGCTAGCGGCCAGGGAGTGTACGAGCAGTACTTC.

This chain links TRBV12-3 or TRBV12-4 with TRBJ1-1, with a possible D match to TRBD1 (5 bases). Trimming removed 4 bases from V and 4 bases from J, with 10 bases in between. The CDR3 has 13 amino acids. The CDR3, as DNA: TGTGCCAGCAGTTCAACAGGATCCACTGAAGCTTTCTTT. Translating it yields CASSSTGSTEAFF.

The J gene is TRBJ2-1, the V gene TRBV12-3 or TRBV12-4; D possibly corresponds to TRBD2 (6 bases). V was shortened by 7 bases and J by 4 bases, with 17 bases between the two germline ends. CDR3 length: 15 residues. The CDR3 sequence: CASNDPGAQYNEQFF. In DNA form, the CDR3 reads TGTGCCAGCAACGACCCGGGAGCCCAATACAATGAGCAGTTCTTC.

CDR3 residues: CAISRQGGRTNYGYTF. The CDR3 DNA reads as TGTGCCATCAGCCGACAGGGAGGGCGGACTAACTATGGCTACACCTTC. The chain has TRBV10-3 and TRBJ1-2; 7 bases match TRBD1. J gave up 0 bases and V 6 bases, and 10 bases lay outside the gene matches. Germline V gene data show CDR1 as ENHRY and CDR2 as SYGVKD. The length of the CDR3 is 16 residues.

This chain joins TRBV9 and TRBJ2-2, with D possibly TRBD1 on 6 matching bases. V was shortened by 0 bases and J by 4 bases, with 7 bases between the two germline ends. The CDR3 is 14 amino acids. Germline CDR1 and CDR2: SGDLS and YYNGEE. CDR3 in DNA: TGTGCCAGCAGCGTAGAAGGGGGCACCGGGGAGCTGTTTTTT. Translation: CASSVEGGTGELFF.

The chain is built from TRBV7-2 and TRBJ1-2; no reliable D call. V dropped 5 bases and J dropped 6 bases, with 13 bases sitting between them. The germline V gene has CDR1 SGHTA and CDR2 FQGNSA. The CDR3 contains 13 residues. For the CDR3, the DNA is TGTGCCAGCAGCCCGACGGGCCACCATGGCTACACCTTC. It codes for CASSPTGHHGYTF.

This chain links TRBV29-1 with TRBJ1-2, with D possibly matching TRBD1 (5 bases). With 4 bases removed from V and 5 bases from J, the gap between germline ends came to 8 bases. Germline CDR1 and CDR2: SQVTM and ANQGSEA. The CDR3 length is 11 residues. CDR3 region: CSVVQGYGYTF. The CDR3 nucleotides read TGCAGCGTTGTCCAGGGATATGGCTACACCTTC.

Many counts were recorded for this clonotype. The rearrangement uses TRBV4-2 and TRBJ1-4; D call uncertain. CDR3 size: 19 residues. The germline V gene has CDR1 LGHNA and CDR2 YNFKEQ. Trimming removed 4 bases at V and 0 bases at J, with 21 bases between. Here the CDR3 DNA reads TGTGCCAGCAGCCTAAATGCGCCAGGTGGGCTTGCAACTAATGAAAAACTGTTTTTT. It translates to CASSLNAPGGLATNEKLFF.

The rearrangement links TRBV6-5 to TRBJ1-1; 7 bases map to TRBD1. The CDR3 totals 12 residues. Per the germline V gene, CDR1 is MNHEY and CDR2 is SVGAGI. V gave up 6 bases and J gave up 10 bases; unmatched junction bases: 8. CDR3 loop: CASSSRGRGAFF. The CDR3 nucleotides read TGTGCCAGCAGCTCGAGGGGGCGCGGAGCTTTCTTT.

The chain carries TRBV7-2 and TRBJ1-5, with a weak D call TRBD1 (5 bases). The germline V gene has CDR1 SGHTA and CDR2 FQGNSA. Trimming took 3 bases from V and 3 from J, leaving 12 bases between them. This CDR3 has 15 residues. CDR3 sequence: CASSLVTGVNQPQHF. The CDR3 nucleotides are TGTGCCAGCAGCTTGGTCACAGGCGTCAATCAGCCCCAGCATTTT.

This clonotype came up a few times. The chain couples TRBV12-3 or TRBV12-4 to TRBJ2-5; maybe TRBD1 (7 bases). The CDR3 spans 14 residues. The V end was cut by 0 bases, the J end by 9 bases, with 14 bases between. CDR3 nucleotides: TGTGCCAGCAGTTTAGCGAGGGGCAGGGGGGCCCAGTACTTC. It encodes CASSLARGRGAQYF.

The V gene is TRBV25-1, the J gene TRBJ2-2; D uncertain. The germline gives CDR1 MGHDK, CDR2 SYGVNS. The CDR3 runs to 13 residues. V lost 8 bases and J 0 bases, leaving 7 bases between the germline ends. In nucleotides, the CDR3 is TGTGCCAGCCAAGACACGAACACCGGGGAGCTGTTTTTT. This gives the protein CASQDTNTGELFF.

The V and J genes are TRBV3-1 and TRBJ2-1, with 10 bases matching TRBD2. CDR1 is LGHDT and CDR2 is YNNKEL in the germline V gene (reference sequence). The CDR3 covers 17 residues. J gave up 4 bases and V 2 bases, and 8 bases lay outside the gene matches. In nucleotides, the CDR3 is TGTGCCAGCAGCCAAAGAACTAGCGGGGTCAGATACAATGAGCAGTTCTTC. It encodes CASSQRTSGVRYNEQFF.

The chain carries TRBV29-1 and TRBJ2-3, with TRBD1 as a possible D gene (5 bases). The germline V gene encodes CDR1 SQVTM and CDR2 ANQGSEA. V was shortened by 4 bases and J by 4 bases, with 9 bases between the two germline ends. CDR3 length: 12 amino acids. The CDR3 loop is CSVVMGPDTQYF. The CDR3 bases are TGCAGCGTTGTAATGGGGCCAGATACGCAGTATTTT.

There are a few counts of this clonotype. At one end the junction does not follow the germline gene, possibly because of a read error. The chain employs TRBV12-3 or TRBV12-4 and TRBJ1-5; D is unclear. The CDR3 is 13 residues long. This CDR3 is CASSSSRNQPQHF. The CDR3 nucleotides are TGTGCCAGTAGTTCCAGCAGGAATCAGCCCCAGCATTTT.

The chain links TRBV13 to TRBJ2-1; the match to TRBD2 covers 9 bases. The CDR3 runs 16 residues. The V and J ends lost 5 bases and 5 bases, in that order; junction bases with no gene match: 10. Germline V lookup: CDR1 PRHDT, CDR2 FYEKMQ (reference sequence). CDR3 nucleotide sequence: TGTGCCAGCAGCCTCGAGCGGGGGGCGAAGAACAATGAGCAGTTCTTC. It specifies CASSLERGAKNNEQFF. The full variable domain, its missing parts supplied by reference TRBV13 and TRBJ2-1, is AAGVIQSPRHLIKEKRETATLKCYPIPRHDTVYWYQQGPGQDPQFLISFYEKMQSDKGSIPDRFSAQQFSDYHSELNMSSLELGDSALYFCASSLERGAKNNEQFFGPGTRLTVL.

This clonotype was found a few times. The chain uses TRBV27 and TRBJ2-1; D is possibly TRBD2 (5 bases). In germline, CDR1 is MNHEY, CDR2 SMNVEV (reference sequence). This CDR3 is built from 13 residues. V was trimmed by 9 bases and J by 9 bases, leaving 18 bases between them. CDR3 DNA: TGTGCCAGTTGGACTGACGGCCCACTTGAGCAGTTCTTC. This encodes CASWTDGPLEQFF.

This clonotype was seen more than once but under ten times. The CDR3 nucleotides are TGCAGCGTTGAAGGGGGGCAGGGTGATCTTCCGGATGAAAAACTGTTTTTT. This translates into CSVEGGQGDLPDEKLFF. The chain uses TRBV29-1 and TRBJ1-4; D may be TRBD1 (6 bases). The CDR3 sequence is 17 residues long. The germline V gene encodes CDR1 SQVTM and CDR2 ANQGSEA. V lost 1 base and J 6 bases, leaving 21 bases between the germline ends.

This clonotype was detected only a few times. The J gene is TRBJ1-4, the V gene TRBV7-2; D may be TRBD1 (6 bases). The V end lost 1 base, the J end lost 8 bases, and 17 bases lay between the germline ends. The CDR3 consists of 16 residues. Germline V gene sequence: CDR1 SGHTA, CDR2 FQGNSA. The CDR3 is CASSLVPAGVDEKLFF. DNA for the CDR3: TGTGCCAGCAGCTTAGTGCCGGCAGGGGTGGACGAAAAACTGTTTTTT. Drawing the rest from reference TRBV7-2 and TRBJ1-4, the complete variable domain is GAGVSQSPSNKVTEKGKDVELRCDPISGHTALYWYRQSLGQGLEFLIYFQGNSAPDKSGLPSDRFSAERTGGSVSTLTIQRTQQEDSAVYLCASSLVPAGVDEKLFFGSGTQLSVL.

The genes are TRBV7-9 and TRBJ1-2; TRBD1 is a possible D gene (5 bases). CDR3 length: 14 amino acids. Germline V gene sequence: CDR1 SEHNR, CDR2 FQNEAQ (reference sequence). Trimming pared 5 bases from V and 4 bases from J, leaving 14 bases between. CDR3 protein: CASSGGPLGYGYTF. The CDR3 DNA sequence: TGTGCCAGCAGCGGGGGACCGCTAGGCTATGGCTACACCTTC.

In this sample, this clonotype turned up a few times. The rearrangement uses TRBV4-1 and TRBJ2-7; D gene uncertain. There are 15 residues in the CDR3. CDR1 is MGHRA, CDR2 YSYEKL, per germline. V was cut by 1 base and J by 3 bases, with 13 bases left in between. The CDR3 reads CASSQVKAPNYEQYF. As DNA, the CDR3 is TGCGCCAGCAGCCAAGTGAAGGCACCAAACTACGAGCAGTACTTC.

V and J are TRBV29-1 and TRBJ2-7, with D maybe TRBD1 (5 bases). Trimming took 1 base from V and 4 from J, leaving 11 bases between them. CDR1 is SQVTM, CDR2 ANQGSEA, per germline. The CDR3 is 13 residues long. CDR3 nucleotide sequence: TGCAGCGTTGAAGGAGACGACAGATACGAGCAGTACTTC. Translated: CSVEGDDRYEQYF.

The sample holds a few counts of this clonotype. Here the CDR3 reads CASSPLDLNNSPLHF. The CDR3 DNA reads TGTGCCAGCAGCCCCCTAGACCTTAATAATTCACCCCTCCACTTT. J is TRBJ1-6 and V is TRBV9; D uncertain. Germline-derived CDR1 and CDR2 are SGDLS and YYNGEE. The V gene lost 4 bases and the J gene lost 5 bases, with 13 bases spanning the gap. This CDR3 contains 15 residues.

The V and J genes are TRBV28 and TRBJ1-6, with D perhaps matching TRBD1 (6 bases). CDR3 length: 14 residues. CDR1 and CDR2 (germline): MDHEN, SYDVKM. Trimming took 2 bases from V and 7 from J, leaving 9 bases between them. DNA for the CDR3: TGTGCCAGCAGTTTAGACAGGAGAAATTCACCCCTCCACTTT. Translating gives CASSLDRRNSPLHF.

The rearrangement links TRBV20-1 to TRBJ1-1; no reliable D call. The CDR3 spans 14 residues. V lost 0 bases, J lost 8 bases, and 16 bases lay in between. Looked up from germline, CDR1 is DFQATT and CDR2 is SNEGSKA (reference sequence). The CDR3 sequence: CSARDRAPLREAFF. In nucleotides, the CDR3 is TGCAGTGCTAGAGATAGGGCACCACTGAGGGAAGCTTTCTTT.